Sequencing of this T cell receptor (beta chain) was carried out in a study of blood T cell repertoires in COVID-19. Overall study context: COVID-19 samples from acute and convalescent phases originated in the United States, Italy and Spain.

Germline-derived CDR1 and CDR2 are GTSNPN and SVGIG (reference sequence). Trimming pared 3 bases from V and 5 bases from J, leaving 7 bases between. The CDR3 extends over 12 amino acids. Per the original methods: How many nucleated cells were present was estimated from reference gene primer amplification. Assay: immunoSEQ multiplex PCR; the TCRdb copy retains only in-frame clones and omits some. V and J calls and clone size come straight from that table; D and trimming were deduced from the DNA. Of approximately 160,000 clones listed, roughly 80% are singletons. The rearrangement links TRBV30 to TRBJ1-4, with D unclear. This clonotype was sampled from a man aged 60-69 years with acute or convalescent COVID-19. The sequenced sample consisted of peripheral blood. The CDR3 bases are TGTGCCTGGAGGACTCTAAATGAAAAACTGTTTTTT. Amino acid sequence: CAWRTLNEKLFF.